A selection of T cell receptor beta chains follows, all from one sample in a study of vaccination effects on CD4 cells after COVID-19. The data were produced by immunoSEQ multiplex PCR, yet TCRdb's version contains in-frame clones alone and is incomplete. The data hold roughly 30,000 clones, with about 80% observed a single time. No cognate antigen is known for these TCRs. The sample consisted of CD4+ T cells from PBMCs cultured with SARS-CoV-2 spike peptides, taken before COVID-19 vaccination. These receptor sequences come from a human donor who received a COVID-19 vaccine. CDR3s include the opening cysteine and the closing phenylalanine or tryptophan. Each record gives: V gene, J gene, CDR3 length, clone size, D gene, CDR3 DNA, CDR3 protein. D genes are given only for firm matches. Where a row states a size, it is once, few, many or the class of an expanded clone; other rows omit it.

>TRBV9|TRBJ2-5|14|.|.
TGTGCCAGCAGCGCCGGGGACTTCGGGGAGACCCAGTACTTC
CASSAGDFGETQYF
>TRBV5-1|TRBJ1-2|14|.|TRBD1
TGCGCCAGCAGCTTACAGGGGGCTGCGTATGGCTACACCTTC
CASSLQGAAYGYTF
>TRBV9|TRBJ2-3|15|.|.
TGTGCCAGCAGCGTCGAGGGACTCTTGTCAGATACGCAGTATTTT
CASSVEGLLSDTQYF
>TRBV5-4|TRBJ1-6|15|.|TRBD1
TGTGCCAGCAGCGGGGACAGGGGTTATAATTCACCCCTCCACTTT
CASSGDRGYNSPLHF
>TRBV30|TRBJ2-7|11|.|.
TGTGCCTGGAGTGTAGCCTACGAGCAGTACTTC
CAWSVAYEQYF
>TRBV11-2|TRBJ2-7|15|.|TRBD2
TGTGCCAGCAGCTTGAAAGCGGGGGTTGTCTACGAGCAGTACTTC
CASSLKAGVVYEQYF
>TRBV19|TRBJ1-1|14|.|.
TGTGCCAGTGCACCCCCTTTTCGCCGCGCTGAAGCTTTCTTT
CASAPPFRRAEAFF
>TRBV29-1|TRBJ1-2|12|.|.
TGCAGCGTGCGACAGGTGGACTATGGCTACACCTTC
CSVRQVDYGYTF
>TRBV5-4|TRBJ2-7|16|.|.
TGTGCCAGCAGCTTGGGGGTCGTTTCGCCTTCTTACGAGCAGTACTTC
CASSLGVVSPSYEQYF
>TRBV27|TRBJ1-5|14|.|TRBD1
TGTGCCAGCACCATTGACAGGGGCAATCAGCCCCAGCATTTT
CASTIDRGNQPQHF
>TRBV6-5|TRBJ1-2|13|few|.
TGTGCCAGCAGCCTTTACAGGGTAGAGGGCTACACCTTC
CASSLYRVEGYTF
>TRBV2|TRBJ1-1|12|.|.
TGTGCCAGCCACCCGGGAATAACTGAAGCTTTCTTT
CASHPGITEAFF
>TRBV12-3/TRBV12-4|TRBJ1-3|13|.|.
TGTGCCAGCCGAACGAGCTCTGGAAACACCATATATTTT
CASRTSSGNTIYF
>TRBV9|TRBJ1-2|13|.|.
TGTGCCAGCAGCGTTGACCCCTCCTATGGCTACACCTTC
CASSVDPSYGYTF
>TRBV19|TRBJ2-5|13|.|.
TGTGCCAGTACCCGGACAGCAGAAGAGACCCAGTACTTC
CASTRTAEETQYF
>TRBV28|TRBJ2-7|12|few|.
TGTGCCAGCAGTTTATCAGACTACGAGCAGTACTTC
CASSLSDYEQYF
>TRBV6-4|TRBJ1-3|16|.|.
TGTGCCAGCCCTGGGAGGGGGGCCCCGAAAGGAAACACCATATATTTT
CASPGRGAPKGNTIYF
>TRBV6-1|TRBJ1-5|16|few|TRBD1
TGTGCCAGCAGTGAGGGGAGACAGGGAAGCAATCAGCCCCAGCATTTT
CASSEGRQGSNQPQHF
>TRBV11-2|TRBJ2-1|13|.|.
TGTGCCAGCAGCTTAGACCAGAACAATGAGCAGTTCTTC
CASSLDQNNEQFF
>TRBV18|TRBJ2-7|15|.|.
TGTGCCAGCTCAACCCCCCGGGACGGCCTCTACGAGCAGTACTTC
CASSTPRDGLYEQYF
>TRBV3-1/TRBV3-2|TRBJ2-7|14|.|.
TGTGCCAGCAGCCAAGGAGGGGCCGCCTACGAGCAGTACTTC
CASSQGGAAYEQYF
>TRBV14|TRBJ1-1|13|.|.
TGTGCCAGCAGCCAGGGACAGAACACTGAAGCTTTCTTT
CASSQGQNTEAFF
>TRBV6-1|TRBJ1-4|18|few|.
TGTGCCAGCAGTGGGCTCGGCAGGGGTGGGCCCACTAATGAAAAACTGTTTTTT
CASSGLGRGGPTNEKLFF
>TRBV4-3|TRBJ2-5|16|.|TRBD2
TGCGCCAGCAGCCCATCCAGCGGGGGGGCCCTTGAGACCCAGTACTTC
CASSPSSGGALETQYF
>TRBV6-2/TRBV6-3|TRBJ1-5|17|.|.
TGTGCCAGCAGCCTTCGGGGGGCCAGCCATAGCAATCAGCCCCAGCATTTT
CASSLRGASHSNQPQHF
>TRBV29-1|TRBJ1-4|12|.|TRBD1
TGCAGCGGAGGGGACAGTAATGAAAAACTGTTTTTT
CSGGDSNEKLFF
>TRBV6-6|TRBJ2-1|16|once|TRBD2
TGTGCCAGCGGAGAGGGACTAGCGGGGATCTACAATGAGCAGTTCTTC
CASGEGLAGIYNEQFF
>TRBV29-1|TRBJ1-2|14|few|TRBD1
TGCAGCGTTCCTATGGGGACAGGGTTCAACGGCTACACCTTC
CSVPMGTGFNGYTF
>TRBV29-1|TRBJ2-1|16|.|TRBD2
TGCAGCGTTGATTCCACTAGCGGGGGTACCTACAATGAGCAGTTCTTC
CSVDSTSGGTYNEQFF
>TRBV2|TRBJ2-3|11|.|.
TGTGCCAGCAGTGAGCGAGATACGCAGTATTTT
CASSERDTQYF
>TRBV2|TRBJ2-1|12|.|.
TGTGCCAGCAGTAGGGAGTCGGATGAGCAGTTCTTC
CASSRESDEQFF
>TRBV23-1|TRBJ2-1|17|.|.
TGCGCCAGCAGTCAGTTAGGACTCCTTAGCTCCTACAATGAGCAGTTCTTC
CASSQLGLLSSYNEQFF
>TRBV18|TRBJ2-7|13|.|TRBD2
TGTGCCAGCTCTCGAGGGACTAGCTACGAGCAGTACTTC
CASSRGTSYEQYF
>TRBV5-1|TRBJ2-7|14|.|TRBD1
TGCGCCAGCAGCCAGGGACAGAGAGCCTACGAGCAGTACTTC
CASSQGQRAYEQYF
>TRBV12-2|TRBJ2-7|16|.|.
TGTGCAAGTCGCTTAGCGACCGATTGGAAATCCTACGAGCAGTACTTC
CASRLATDWKSYEQYF
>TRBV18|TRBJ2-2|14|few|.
TGTGCCAGCTCACGCGACCAAGACACCGGGGAGCTGTTTTTT
CASSRDQDTGELFF
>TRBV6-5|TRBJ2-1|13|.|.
TGTGCCAGCAGGGAGAGCTCCTACAATGAGCAGTTCTTC
CASRESSYNEQFF
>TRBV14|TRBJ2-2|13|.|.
TGTGCCAGCACAAATATAAACACCGGGGAGCTGTTTTTT
CASTNINTGELFF
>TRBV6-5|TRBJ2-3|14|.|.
TGTGCCAGCAGTTCCCCGACAGTCTCAGATACGCAGTATTTT
CASSSPTVSDTQYF
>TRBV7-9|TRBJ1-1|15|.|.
TGTGCCAGCCGCCGAGACATATCGTCACGGAGTGAAGCTTTCTTT
CASRRDISSRSEAFF
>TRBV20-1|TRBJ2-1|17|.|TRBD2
TGCAGTGCTAGTCCGACCTTAAGCGGGGGGACCTACAATGAGCAGTTCTTC
CSASPTLSGGTYNEQFF
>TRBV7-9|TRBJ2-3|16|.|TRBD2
TGTGCCAGCAGCTTAGCCGGGACTAGCGGCCCAGATACGCAGTATTTT
CASSLAGTSGPDTQYF
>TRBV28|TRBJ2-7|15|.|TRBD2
TGTGCCAGCAGCCAGGGACTAGCGGGGAGCTACGAGCAGTACTTC
CASSQGLAGSYEQYF
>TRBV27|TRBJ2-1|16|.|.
TGTGCCAGCACTCCATGGGGGTCCAACAGGAAGGACGAGCAGTTCTTC
CASTPWGSNRKDEQFF
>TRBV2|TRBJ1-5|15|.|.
TGTGCCAGCAGTTCTGGGTTTGGGCTCGGTTCTCCCCAGCATTTT
CASSSGFGLGSPQHF
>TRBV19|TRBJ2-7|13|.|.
TGTGCCAGTAGTGGCAGGCCGGCCTACGAGCAGTACTTC
CASSGRPAYEQYF
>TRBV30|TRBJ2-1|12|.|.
TGTGCCTGCCTGTTGGGTCCCAATGAGCAGTTCTTC
CACLLGPNEQFF
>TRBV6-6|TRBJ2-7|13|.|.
TGTGCCAACGGGCCCGGGGGCAGGGCCGAGCAGTACTTC
CANGPGGRAEQYF
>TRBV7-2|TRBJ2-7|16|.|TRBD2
TGTGCCAGCAGCTTAGGGGGTAGCGGGGGGGCCTCAGGGCAGTACTTC
CASSLGGSGGASGQYF
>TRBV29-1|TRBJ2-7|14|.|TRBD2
TGCAGCGTTTACGGACTAGCGGGTTCCTACGAGCAGTACTTC
CSVYGLAGSYEQYF
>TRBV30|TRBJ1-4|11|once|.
TGTGCCTGGAGAACTAATGAAAAACTGTTTTTT
CAWRTNEKLFF
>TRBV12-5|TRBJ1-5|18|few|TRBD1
TGTGCTAGTGGTTTGGTACTTTGGGGACAGGGCCTAAGGCAGCCCCAGCATTTT
CASGLVLWGQGLRQPQHF
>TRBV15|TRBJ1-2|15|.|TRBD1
TGTGCCACCAGCAGAGATTCGAGGACAGGGTTTGGCTACACCTTC
CATSRDSRTGFGYTF
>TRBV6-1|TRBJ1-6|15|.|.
TGTGCCAGCAGTGAATCGGGGTACGGGTATTCACCCCTCCACTTT
CASSESGYGYSPLHF
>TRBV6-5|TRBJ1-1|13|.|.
TGTGCCAGCCAAGGGCTCATGAACACTGAAGCTTTCTTT
CASQGLMNTEAFF
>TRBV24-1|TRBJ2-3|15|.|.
TGTGCCACCAGTGAAGCGACTAGTCTTCCAGATACGCAGTATTTT
CATSEATSLPDTQYF